Listed here are 13 T cell receptor beta chains from one sample, sequenced in a study of T cell responses to AZD1222 COVID-19 vaccine. Clones were read by immunoSEQ multiplex PCR, and TCRdb kept only the in-frame ones, dropping some. The sample carries some 170,000 clones, around 90% recorded once. This specimen consisted of peripheral blood, obtained on day 0 of MenACWY control vaccination. Receptors were obtained from an adult in good health.

This clone came up once. The V call is TRBV2, the J call TRBJ1-6; the match to TRBD1 covers 7 bases. Germline V gene data show CDR1 as SNHLY and CDR2 as FYNNEI. This CDR3 has 15 residues. With V trimmed by 5 bases and J by 10 bases, 11 bases remained unmatched. The CDR3 nucleotides are TGTGCCAGCAGTCTCGGACAGGCCGAGGACTCACCCCTCCACTTT. The encoded protein is CASSLGQAEDSPLHF. Supplemented by reference TRBV2 and TRBJ1-6, the full variable domain reads EPEVTQTPSHQVTQMGQEVILRCVPISNHLYFYWYRQILGQKVEFLVSFYNNEISEKSEIFDDQFSVERPDGSNFTLKIRSTKLEDSAMYFCASSLGQAEDSPLHFGNGTRLTVT.

This clone was observed a handful of times. The chain couples TRBV14 to TRBJ1-2; D gene ambiguous. Trimming took off 1 base at V and 3 bases at J, with 9 bases between the two ends. The CDR3 totals 14 residues. The germline V gene encodes CDR1 SGHDN and CDR2 FVKESK. The CDR3 region has the DNA TGTGCCAGCAGCCAAGTACCAGCCGACTATGGCTACACCTTC. Translating it yields CASSQVPADYGYTF.

This clone came up once. The chain has TRBV24-1 and TRBJ2-5, with D perhaps given as TRBD1 or TRBD2 (5 bases each). Trimming cost V 4 bases and J 0 bases, with 14 bases left between them. The germline CDR1 and CDR2 sequences are KGHDR and SFDVKD. There are 16 residues in the CDR3. CDR3 sequence (DNA): TGTGCCACCAGTGACCCCGGGACCGAGTACCAAGAGACCCAGTACTTC. It encodes CATSDPGTEYQETQYF.

The chain links TRBV28 to TRBJ1-5, with D hard to call. The CDR3 runs to 14 residues. Germline assignment: CDR1 MDHEN and CDR2 SYDVKM. V shed 3 bases and J shed 6 bases, with 12 bases lying between them. This chain's CDR3 is CASSLLRFGQPQHF. For the CDR3, the DNA is TGTGCCAGCAGTTTGTTGAGGTTTGGTCAGCCCCAGCATTTT.

The chain uses TRBV6-9 and TRBJ2-3, with D unclear. CDR1 MNHGY and CDR2 SVAAGI come from the germline V gene. V was shortened by 3 bases and J by 4 bases, with 8 bases between the two germline ends. There are 13 residues in the CDR3. CDR3 region: CASSYRGSDTQYF. The CDR3 coding sequence is TGTGCCAGCAGTTACCGTGGTTCAGATACGCAGTATTTT.

The chain joins TRBV27 to TRBJ2-7; maybe TRBD1 (6 bases). V gave up 3 bases and J gave up 3 bases, with 12 bases separating them. Per germline, CDR1 MNHEY and CDR2 SMNVEV (reference sequence). The CDR3 runs 14 residues. CDR3 amino acids: CASSLSRGNYEQYF. As DNA, the CDR3 is TGTGCCAGCAGTTTGAGCAGGGGCAACTACGAGCAGTACTTC.

Details on this clone: Mismatch with germline at one junction end may stem from a read error. This rearrangement joins TRBV2 to TRBJ2-5; 10 bases fit TRBD1. The CDR3 has 13 amino acids. Germline values: CDR1 SNHLY, CDR2 FYNNEI. In DNA, the CDR3 is TGTGCCAGCAGTCCGACAGGGGGCGGGAACCCGGACTTC. It specifies CASSPTGGGNPDF.

The chain is built from TRBV6-5 and TRBJ2-7; 8 nucleotides agree with TRBD1. The CDR3 is made up of 14 amino acids. Germline CDR1 reads MNHEY; CDR2 reads SVGAGI. Trimming at V came to 6 bases and at J to 0 bases, leaving 4 bases not matched to a gene. The CDR3 coding sequence is TGTGCCAGCAGGGGACAGGCAAGCTCCTACGAGCAGTACTTC. It specifies CASRGQASSYEQYF.

The V gene is TRBV6-4, the J gene TRBJ1-1; D gene ambiguous. The CDR3 covers 16 residues. Trimming pared 0 bases from V and 2 bases from J, leaving 13 bases between. CDR1 is MRHNA, CDR2 SNTAGT, per germline. The chain's CDR3 is CASSDSVPGINTEAFF. The CDR3 nucleotides are TGTGCCAGCAGTGACTCGGTCCCAGGTATTAACACTGAAGCTTTCTTT.

The rearrangement joins TRBV19 to TRBJ2-5; 9 bases match TRBD2. The junction had 4 bases not matched to a gene; V was cut back by 3 bases and J by 5 bases. This CDR3 has 14 amino acids. In germline, CDR1 is LNHDA, CDR2 SQIVND (reference sequence). CDR3 in DNA: TGTGCCAGTAGTATGGCTAGCGGGATGGAGACCCAGTACTTC. Residues: CASSMASGMETQYF.

The gene calls are TRBV9 and TRBJ2-6; D tentatively fits TRBD1 or TRBD2 (6 bases each). CDR1 is SGDLS, CDR2 YYNGEE, per germline. Trimming took 0 bases from V and 0 from J, leaving 13 bases between them. The CDR3 contains 18 residues. CDR3 sequence (DNA): TGTGCCAGCAGCGTAGGGGGGGCTTTCCCCTCTGGGGCCAACGTCCTGACTTTC. Translation gives CASSVGGAFPSGANVLTF.

This clone was observed once. The chain carries TRBV7-2 and TRBJ2-1; weak D call: TRBD1 (7 bases). The V end was cut by 2 bases, the J end by 4 bases, with 9 bases between. This CDR3 region has 14 residues. CDR1 and CDR2 from the germline V gene are SGHTA and FQGNSA. The CDR3 nucleotides are TGTGCCAGCAGCTTACAGGGGGGTTACAATGAGCAGTTCTTC. It translates to CASSLQGGYNEQFF.

The sample holds one count of this clone. This chain uses TRBV20-1 with TRBJ2-7, with 7 bases fitting TRBD2. J gave up 6 bases and V 5 bases, and 1 base lay outside the gene matches. Germline V lookup: CDR1 DFQATT, CDR2 SNEGSKA (reference sequence). The CDR3 sequence is 10 residues long. The CDR3 reads CSAWGGEQYF. The DNA of the CDR3 is TGCAGTGCTTGGGGGGGCGAGCAGTACTTC.